This paragraph reports one T cell receptor (beta chain). What it recognizes is unknown. The CDR3 covers 14 residues. The germline CDR1 and CDR2 sequences are LGHNA and YNFKEQ. Trimming took 3 bases from V and 4 from J, leaving 12 bases between them. The PCR was carried out with 60 Vbeta primers and 13 Jbeta primers. Profiling relied on immunoSEQ multiplex PCR, and the TCRdb table lists in-frame clones only, not all of them. The data contain about 150,000 clones, over 65% of them singletons. The source of the sample is a study of cytomegalovirus exposure and HLA in healthy donors. Study-wide points: Usually a TCR sequence was rare, but some public TCRs were found in many donors.

The chain is built from TRBV4-2 and TRBJ1-1, with a possible D match to TRBD1 (6 bases). Material: PBMCs. This TCR was sampled from a man in his thirties or forties in good health and CMV-seronegative. DNA for the CDR3: TGTGCCAGCAGCCACCCGGGGACATCCACTGAAGCTTTCTTT. It encodes CASSHPGTSTEAFF.